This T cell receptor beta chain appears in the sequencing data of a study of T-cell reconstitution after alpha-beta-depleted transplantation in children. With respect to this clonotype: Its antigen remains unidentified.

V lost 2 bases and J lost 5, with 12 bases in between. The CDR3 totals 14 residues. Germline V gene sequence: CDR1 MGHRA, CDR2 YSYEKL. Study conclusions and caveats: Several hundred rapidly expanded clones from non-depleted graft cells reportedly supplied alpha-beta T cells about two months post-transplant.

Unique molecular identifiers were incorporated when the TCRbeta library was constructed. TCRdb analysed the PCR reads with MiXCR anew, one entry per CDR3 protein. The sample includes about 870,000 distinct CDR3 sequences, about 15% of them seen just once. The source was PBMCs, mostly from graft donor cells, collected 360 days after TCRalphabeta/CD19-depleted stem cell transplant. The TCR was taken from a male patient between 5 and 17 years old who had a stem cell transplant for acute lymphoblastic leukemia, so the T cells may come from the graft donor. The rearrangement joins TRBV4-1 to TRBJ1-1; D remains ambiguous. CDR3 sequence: CASSQHAGGTEAFF. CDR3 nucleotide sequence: TGCGCCAGCAGCCAACACGCCGGAGGTACTGAAGCTTTCTTT.